The 22 T cell receptor beta chains below all came from one sample that was sequenced in a study of blood T cell repertoires in COVID-19. Measured with immunoSEQ multiplex PCR; TCRdb has only the in-frame clones, and not every one. The sample contains roughly 200,000 clones, approximately 88% of which appear only once. The sequenced sample consisted of peripheral blood. These receptors were taken from a woman aged 40 to 50 with COVID-19, enrolled during active disease.

The chain employs TRBV9 and TRBJ2-1, with 8 bases identical to TRBD2. CDR1 and CDR2 from the germline V gene are SGDLS and YYNGEE. The V segment lost 0 bases and the J segment 7 bases; nucleotides outside the gene matches: 6. The CDR3 runs 15 residues. The CDR3 bases are TGTGCCAGCAGCGTAGTTGCGGGAGGTAGTAATGAGCAGTTCTTC. Its translation: CASSVVAGGSNEQFF.

The count of this clone is one. The chain combines TRBV6-1 with TRBJ1-2; D remains unclear. The CDR3 has 14 residues. V dropped 2 bases and J dropped 5 bases, with 12 bases sitting between them. CDR1 and CDR2 from the germline V gene are MNHNS and SASEGT. CDR3 protein: CASSEPYGAYGYTF. DNA for the CDR3: TGTGCCAGCAGTGAACCCTATGGTGCATATGGCTACACCTTC.

CDR3 bases: TGTGCCAGCAGCGCAGGGTACACCATATATTTT. Translated: CASSAGYTIYF. The chain is built from TRBV11-2 and TRBJ1-3; perhaps TRBD1 as D (5 bases). The V end lost 5 bases, the J end lost 8 bases, and 7 bases lay between the germline ends. From germline, CDR1 is SGHAT and CDR2 FQNNGV. The CDR3 has 11 residues.

This chain connects TRBV6-2 or TRBV6-3 to TRBJ1-2; D gene unclear. This CDR3 is built from 17 residues. Trimming stripped 5 bases from V and 7 bases from J, with 26 bases between. Germline CDR1 and CDR2: MNHEY and SVGEGT. The CDR3 sequence is CASSRNIGSDIGIGYTF. CDR3 nucleotides: TGTGCCAGCAGTCGCAATATTGGGAGCGATATCGGTATTGGCTACACCTTC.

This chain joins TRBV29-1 and TRBJ1-4; 7 positions match TRBD1. The CDR3 contains 16 residues. Trimming took 4 bases from V and 5 from J; bases not matched to a gene: 13. The germline gives CDR1 SQVTM, CDR2 ANQGSEA. This CDR3 is CSVALMGGQPNEKLFF. The CDR3 region has the DNA TGCAGCGTTGCGCTGATGGGGGGACAGCCCAATGAAAAACTGTTTTTT.

The chain links TRBV5-4 to TRBJ2-5; 7 bases map to TRBD2. There are 15 residues in the CDR3. The V gene end was trimmed by 3 bases and the J gene end by 5 bases; junction bases not matched to a gene: 10. Germline V gives CDR1 SGHNT, CDR2 YYREEE (reference sequence). As DNA, the CDR3 is TGTGCCAGCAGCTATTTGGGGGGGGTCGCCGAGACCCAGTACTTC. It translates to CASSYLGGVAETQYF.

This chain joins TRBV28 and TRBJ1-2; D call uncertain. The germline V and J ends were trimmed by 4 bases and 2 bases, with 5 bases remaining between them. CDR3 length: 12 amino acids. Germline lookup yields CDR1 MDHEN and CDR2 SYDVKM. The CDR3 here is CASSSSNYGYTF. The CDR3 DNA sequence: TGTGCCAGCAGTTCCTCCAACTATGGCTACACCTTC.

This clone was recorded only once. The chain couples TRBV7-9 to TRBJ2-7, with 7 nucleotides matching TRBD2. The germline V gene has CDR1 SEHNR and CDR2 FQNEAQ (reference sequence). The CDR3 runs to 16 residues. The V segment lost 5 bases and the J segment 5 bases; nucleotides outside the gene matches: 15. The CDR3 region is CASSPGRREARDEQYF. CDR3 coding DNA: TGTGCCAGCAGCCCGGGGCGACGGGAGGCCCGGGACGAGCAGTACTTC.

The J gene is TRBJ2-3, the V gene TRBV5-1, with 9 bases aligning to TRBD2. V was pared by 5 bases and J by 3 bases, with 4 bases of the junction left unmatched. The CDR3 totals 14 residues. CDR1 SGHRS and CDR2 YFSETQ come from the germline V gene. The CDR3 DNA sequence: TGCGCCAGCAGTGTGCTAGCGGGGACAGATACGCAGTATTTT. Residues: CASSVLAGTDTQYF.

The rearrangement links TRBV11-2 to TRBJ2-7, with D possibly being TRBD1 (5 bases). With 5 bases removed from V and 2 bases from J, the gap between germline ends came to 16 bases. The CDR3 covers 15 residues. Germline V CDR1 and CDR2: SGHAT, FQNNGV. In DNA form, the CDR3 reads TGTGCCAGCAGCCGTAACGGACAACCCACCTACGAGCAGTACTTC. It yields the protein CASSRNGQPTYEQYF.

The chain employs TRBV15 and TRBJ1-1; possible D gene TRBD1, 6 bases. CDR3 length: 12 amino acids. V was cut by 9 bases and J by 1 base, with 9 bases left in between. The V gene's germline CDR1 is LNHNV and CDR2 YYDKDF (reference sequence). The CDR3 region is CATKGENTEAFF. The CDR3 DNA follows: TGTGCCACGAAGGGGGAGAACACTGAAGCTTTCTTT. The complete variable domain, with remaining parts taken from reference TRBV15 and TRBJ1-1, reads DAMVIQNPRYQVTQFGKPVTLSCSQTLNHNVMYWYQQKSSQAPKLLFHYYDKDFNNEADTPDNFQSRRPNTSFCFLDIRSPGLGDTAMYLCATKGENTEAFFGQGTRLTVV.

This clone occurred a few times. The CDR3 DNA reads as TGTGCCAGTTCCTTTGGCGGGAACTACGAGCAGTACTTC. Translation: CASSFGGNYEQYF. The rearrangement joins TRBV19 to TRBJ2-7; D is perhaps TRBD2 (6 bases). V was clipped by 8 bases and J by 3 bases, with 14 bases between them. Germline V lookup: CDR1 LNHDA, CDR2 SQIVND (reference sequence). The CDR3 covers 13 residues.

In the case of this clone: This same CDR3 is encoded by further DNA sequences in the sample. The rearrangement joins TRBV11-2 to TRBJ1-1; D gene ambiguous. Trimming cost V 4 bases and J 1 base, with 7 bases left between them. The CDR3 has 13 amino acids. CDR1 and CDR2 from the germline V gene are SGHAT and FQNNGV. CDR3 DNA: TGTGCCAGCAGCTCGGGAAGGAACACTGAAGCTTTCTTT. Translation: CASSSGRNTEAFF.

The chain is built from TRBV6-5 and TRBJ2-7; tentatively, D is TRBD2 (7 bases). The CDR3 covers 14 residues. Trimming took off 2 bases at V and 2 bases at J, with 10 bases between the two ends. Germline V gene data show CDR1 as MNHEY and CDR2 as SVGAGI. As DNA, the CDR3 is TGTGCCAGCAGTTACAGGGGGGGCCCCTACGAGCAGTACTTC. Translation gives CASSYRGGPYEQYF.

V usage is TRBV24-1 and J usage is TRBJ1-1; a weak D match, TRBD1 (5 bases). Germline V gene lookup returns CDR1 KGHDR and CDR2 SFDVKD. This CDR3 region has 12 residues. Trimming took off 6 bases at V and 8 bases at J, with 12 bases between the two ends. The CDR3 reads CATSTGFREAFF. The CDR3 region has the DNA TGTGCCACCAGTACAGGCTTCCGCGAAGCTTTCTTT.

The chain carries TRBV5-1 and TRBJ2-3; 10 bases are a match to TRBD2. In germline, CDR1 is SGHRS, CDR2 YFSETQ. This CDR3 has 16 residues. V trimming: 5 bases; J trimming: 1 base; junction bases outside the gene matches: 7. The CDR3 here is CASSLIGLAGTDTQYF. CDR3 bases: TGCGCCAGCAGTTTAATCGGACTAGCGGGCACAGATACGCAGTATTTT. The full variable domain, its missing parts supplied by reference TRBV5-1 and TRBJ2-3, is KAGVTQTPRYLIKTRGQQVTLSCSPISGHRSVSWYQQTPGQGLQFLFEYFSETQRNKGNFPGRFSGRQFSNSRSEMNVSTLELGDSALYLCASSLIGLAGTDTQYFGPGTRLTVL.

This clone showed up just once. V is TRBV5-5 and J is TRBJ2-5; D might be TRBD2 (6 bases). With 0 bases removed from V and 4 bases from J, the gap between germline ends came to 13 bases. The CDR3 has 15 residues. Germline CDR1 is SGHKS and CDR2 is YYEKEE (reference sequence). In DNA, the CDR3 is TGTGCCAGCAGCTTGGTGGGAGGTGGGGGAGAGACCCAGTACTTC. Protein sequence: CASSLVGGGGETQYF.

The gene calls are TRBV6-1 and TRBJ2-1, with 8 nucleotides matching TRBD1. This CDR3 is built from 16 residues. V dropped 1 base and J dropped 7; count of bases not matched to a gene: 9. In germline, CDR1 is MNHNS, CDR2 SASEGT. The CDR3 nucleotides are TGTGCCAGCAGTGAAGTTGCGGGGACAGGAATGAATGAGCAGTTCTTC. Translating it yields CASSEVAGTGMNEQFF.

The V gene is TRBV5-5, the J gene TRBJ2-3; 8 nucleotides align to TRBD2. CDR3 size: 14 residues. CDR1 is SGHKS, CDR2 YYEKEE, per germline (reference sequence). J gave up 4 bases and V 6 bases, and 7 bases lay outside the gene matches. The CDR3 loop reads CASTPGTRADTQYF. Written as DNA, the CDR3 is TGTGCCAGCACCCCCGGGACTAGAGCAGATACGCAGTATTTT.

The CDR3 sequence is CATSRGDMAATEAFF. CDR3 bases: TGTGCCACCAGCAGAGGTGACATGGCCGCCACTGAAGCTTTCTTT. V usage is TRBV15 and J usage is TRBJ1-1; D uncertain. The germline gives CDR1 LNHNV, CDR2 YYDKDF (reference sequence). The length of the CDR3 is 15 residues. Trimming stripped 1 base from V and 4 bases from J, with 13 bases between.

The V and J genes are TRBV5-1 and TRBJ1-1; D possibly corresponds to TRBD1 (5 bases). V lost 0 bases, J lost 6 bases, and 12 bases lay in between. This CDR3 has 14 residues. Germline V gives CDR1 SGHRS, CDR2 YFSETQ. CDR3 bases: TGCGCCAGCAGCTTGGCAGGGATGTTGGCTGAAGCTTTCTTT. Its translation: CASSLAGMLAEAFF.

This clone was observed once. The V gene is TRBV6-1, the J gene TRBJ1-2; the match to TRBD1 covers 11 bases. The CDR3 has 15 residues. Germline lookup yields CDR1 MNHNS and CDR2 SASEGT. Losses at the gene ends were 2 bases for V and 7 bases for J; bases not matched to a gene: 6. CDR3 nucleotide sequence: TGTGCCAGCAGTGAAACCCGGACAGGGGGCGGTGGCTACACCTTC. It is translated as CASSETRTGGGGYTF.